This T cell receptor (beta chain) was recorded in a study of blood T cell repertoires in COVID-19. About the study: Samples representing acute and convalescent COVID-19 were sourced from the United States, Italy and Spain.

Enrollees, about 18 to 95 years old, lived in some 24 US areas. Someone with COVID-19 had been met by exposed participants within 2 weeks before study entry. In the original workflow: Reference gene primers were amplified, and this amplification served to estimate nucleated cell counts. Here immunoSEQ multiplex PCR was the method, and the copy in TCRdb shows in-frame clones only, minus some. Clonal size and the V and J genes are those of that table, whereas D and trimming came from the DNA. The profile shows a few hundred thousand clones, around 92% of them singletons. Germline CDR1 SGHRS, CDR2 YFSETQ. V trimming: 0 bases; J trimming: 7 bases; junction bases outside the gene matches: 6. This CDR3 comprises 15 residues.

The TCR was taken from a woman aged 45-60 years who had been exposed to COVID-19. Source material: PBMCs or T cells enriched from blood (not recorded which). The gene calls are TRBV5-1 and TRBJ1-4; 7 nucleotides line up with TRBD1. CDR3 sequence reads: CASSLAGTEAEKLFF. The CDR3 region has the DNA TGCGCCAGCAGCTTGGCCGGGACAGAGGCTGAAAAACTGTTTTTT.